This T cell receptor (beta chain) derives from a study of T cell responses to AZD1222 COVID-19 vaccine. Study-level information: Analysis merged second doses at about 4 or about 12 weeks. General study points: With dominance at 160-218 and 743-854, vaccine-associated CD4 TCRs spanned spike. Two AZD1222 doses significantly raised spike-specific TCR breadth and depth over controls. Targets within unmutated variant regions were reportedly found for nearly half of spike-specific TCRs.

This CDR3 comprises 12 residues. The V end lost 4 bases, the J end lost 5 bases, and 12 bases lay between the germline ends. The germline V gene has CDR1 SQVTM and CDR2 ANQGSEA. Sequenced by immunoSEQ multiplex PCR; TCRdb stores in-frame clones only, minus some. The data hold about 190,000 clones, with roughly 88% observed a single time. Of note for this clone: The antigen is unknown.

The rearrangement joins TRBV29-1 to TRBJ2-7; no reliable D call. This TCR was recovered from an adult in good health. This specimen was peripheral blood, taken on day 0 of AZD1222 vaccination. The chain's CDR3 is CSVAASFDEQYF. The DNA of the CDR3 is TGCAGCGTTGCAGCAAGTTTCGACGAGCAGTACTTC.